Below are 26 T cell receptor beta chains sequenced from a single sample in a study of regulatory dendritic cells for organ transplantation. Method: immunoSEQ multiplex PCR; TCRdb's copy keeps in-frame clones and lacks some. The repertoire holds 28,000 or so clones, with roughly 80% as singletons. Material: naive CD4+ T cells from blood. Described subset: CD45RA+ naive T cells. Receptors were obtained from a human donor in good health.

This chain connects TRBV27 to TRBJ2-5; perhaps TRBD1 as D (5 bases). The V gene lost 8 bases and the J gene lost 4 bases, with 11 bases spanning the gap. The CDR3 contains 12 residues. Germline CDR1 MNHEY, CDR2 SMNVEV (reference sequence). CDR3 region: CASGRTTETQYF. The CDR3, as DNA: TGTGCCAGCGGACGGACAACAGAGACCCAGTACTTC.

The chain combines TRBV13 with TRBJ2-1; D is possibly TRBD2 (6 bases). Trimming pared 3 bases from V and 4 bases from J, leaving 7 bases between. Germline lookup yields CDR1 PRHDT and CDR2 FYEKMQ (reference sequence). The CDR3 is 13 residues long. The DNA of the CDR3 is TGTGCCAGCAGCTTGGGGGGATACAATGAGCAGTTCTTC. This translates into CASSLGGYNEQFF.

This clone has only one observation. The V gene is TRBV5-1, the J gene TRBJ2-7; 8 bases are shared with TRBD2. V lost 0 bases and J lost 5; bases outside the gene matches: 1. Per the germline V gene, CDR1 is SGHRS and CDR2 is YFSETQ. This CDR3 spans 13 amino acids. CDR3 residues: CASSLGGGNEQYF. For the CDR3, the DNA is TGCGCCAGCAGCTTGGGCGGGGGGAACGAGCAGTACTTC.

V usage is TRBV9 and J usage is TRBJ1-1, with 7 bases matching TRBD1. After removal of 5 bases from V and 1 base from J, the junction contained 5 bases not matched to a gene. CDR3 length equals 14 residues. Germline CDR1 SGDLS, CDR2 YYNGEE. The DNA for the CDR3 is TGTGCCAGCAGTCGGCAGGGGGGGAACACTGAAGCTTTCTTT. Its protein is CASSRQGGNTEAFF.

The chain recombines TRBV6-1 with TRBJ1-5, with TRBD1 identical over 8 bases. The CDR3 is 16 amino acids. The germline V gene encodes CDR1 MNHNS and CDR2 SASEGT. The ends lost 4 bases at V and 4 bases at J; junction bases unmatched: 9. In DNA form, the CDR3 reads TGTGCCAGCAGTGTCCGGACAGGGATAGGAAATCAGCCCCAGCATTTT. Amino acid sequence: CASSVRTGIGNQPQHF.

The gene calls are TRBV29-1 and TRBJ1-1; possibly TRBD1 for D (5 bases). Germline V gene sequence: CDR1 SQVTM, CDR2 ANQGSEA. Trimming removed 4 bases from V and 6 bases from J, with 15 bases in between. This CDR3 spans 13 amino acids. Here the CDR3 reads CSVGAGGASEAFF. CDR3 nucleotides: TGCAGCGTTGGGGCAGGTGGGGCCTCTGAAGCTTTCTTT.

This sequence joins TRBV7-2 and TRBJ2-7; 12 nucleotides match TRBD2. This CDR3 spans 14 amino acids. CDR1 is SGHTA, CDR2 FQGNSA, per germline. Trimming at V came to 2 bases and at J to 7 bases, leaving 3 bases not matched to a gene. CDR3 sequence: CASSLRLAGAEQYF. CDR3 sequence (DNA): TGTGCCAGCAGCTTAAGACTAGCGGGGGCAGAGCAGTACTTC.

About this clone: The junction and the germline gene differ at one end; a read error may be behind it. The chain uses TRBV6-5 and TRBJ1-2; 10 bases are a match to TRBD1. This CDR3 is 14 amino acids long. CDR1 is MNHEY, CDR2 SVGAGI, per germline. Here the CDR3 DNA reads TGTGCCAGCAGTGACTCGGACAGGGGGAATGGCTACACCTTC. Translation: CASSDSDRGNGYTF.

The chain combines TRBV15 with TRBJ2-5, with D possibly matching TRBD1 (5 bases). Trimming removed 0 bases from V and 2 bases from J, with 10 bases in between. The length of the CDR3 is 15 residues. CDR1 and CDR2 (germline): LNHNV, YYDKDF (reference sequence). The chain's CDR3 is CATSRDQGTQETQYF. The CDR3 DNA is TGTGCCACCAGCAGAGATCAGGGAACTCAAGAGACCCAGTACTTC. Supplemented by reference TRBV15 and TRBJ2-5, the full variable domain reads DAMVIQNPRYQVTQFGKPVTLSCSQTLNHNVMYWYQQKSSQAPKLLFHYYDKDFNNEADTPDNFQSRRPNTSFCFLDIRSPGLGDTAMYLCATSRDQGTQETQYFGPGTRLLVL.

This clone occurred once. This chain links TRBV2 with TRBJ1-6; tentatively, D is TRBD1 (6 bases). The CDR3 loop spans 14 amino acids. The V gene lost 5 bases and the J gene lost 9 bases, with 14 bases spanning the gap. Germline-derived CDR1 and CDR2 are SNHLY and FYNNEI. The CDR3 DNA sequence: TGTGCCAGCAGTTTCGGGACAAGGAGTTCACCCCTCCACTTT. Translation: CASSFGTRSSPLHF. The full variable domain, with the rest looked up from reference TRBV2 and TRBJ1-6, is EPEVTQTPSHQVTQMGQEVILRCVPISNHLYFYWYRQILGQKVEFLVSFYNNEISEKSEIFDDQFSVERPDGSNFTLKIRSTKLEDSAMYFCASSFGTRSSPLHFGNGTRLTVT.

The chain uses TRBV7-2 and TRBJ1-1; D unresolved. This CDR3 region has 12 residues. The V gene's germline CDR1 is SGHTA and CDR2 FQGNSA. V was cut by 6 bases and J by 1 base, with 6 bases left in between. The CDR3 spells CASSKQNTEAFF. Here the CDR3 DNA reads TGTGCCAGCAGTAAACAGAACACTGAAGCTTTCTTT.

This clone has a single count. This rearrangement joins TRBV5-7 to TRBJ1-4, with D perhaps TRBD1 (5 bases). TRBV5-7 qualifies as an ORF whose function is uncertain. V was shortened by 4 bases and J by 4 bases, with 20 bases between the two germline ends. This CDR3 has 17 amino acids. The CDR3 here is CASSRPRGRECNEKLFF. The CDR3 DNA follows: TGTGCCAGCAGCCGGCCGCGGGGACGGGAATGTAATGAAAAACTGTTTTTT.

The chain recombines TRBV18 with TRBJ1-2, with D maybe TRBD1 (5 bases). Trimming cost V 2 bases and J 3 bases, with 13 bases left between them. CDR3 length: 15 amino acids. Looked up from germline, CDR1 is KGHSH and CDR2 is LQKENI. In DNA, the CDR3 is TGTGCCAGCTCACCATATCCAGGGAAAGACTATGGCTACACCTTC. Its translation: CASSPYPGKDYGYTF.

This chain links TRBV14 with TRBJ2-1, with 8 positions matching TRBD2. The CDR3 covers 16 residues. Germline values: CDR1 SGHDN, CDR2 FVKESK. V was clipped by 3 bases and J by 6 bases; unmatched bases: 10. CDR3 residues: CASSHVASGPRNEQFF. The CDR3 DNA reads as TGTGCCAGCAGCCACGTGGCTAGCGGGCCCCGCAATGAGCAGTTCTTC.

The genes are TRBV5-1 and TRBJ2-3; 12 bases match TRBD2. Germline CDR1 SGHRS, CDR2 YFSETQ. This CDR3 comprises 17 residues. Trimming took 0 bases from V and 5 from J; bases not matched to a gene: 7. CDR3 amino acids: CASSLAASGGAKDTQYF. In nucleotides, the CDR3 is TGCGCCAGCAGCTTGGCGGCTAGCGGGGGGGCTAAAGATACGCAGTATTTT.

The rearrangement joins TRBV28 to TRBJ2-5; the D is unclear. Germline assignment: CDR1 MDHEN and CDR2 SYDVKM. The germline V and J ends were trimmed by 11 bases and 0 bases, with 10 bases remaining between them. The CDR3 consists of 12 residues. The CDR3 loop is CAAVGYQETQYF. Written as DNA, the CDR3 is TGTGCCGCCGTCGGGTACCAAGAGACCCAGTACTTC. Full variable domain (outside the CDR3, taken from reference TRBV28 and TRBJ2-5): DVKVTQSSRYLVKRTGEKVFLECVQDMDHENMFWYRQDPGLGLRLIYFSYDVKMKEKGDIPEGYSVSREKKERFSLILESASTNQTSMYLCAAVGYQETQYFGPGTRLLVL.

V gene TRBV18 combines with J gene TRBJ1-2; 7 bases are a match to TRBD1. The CDR3 covers 15 residues. Germline values: CDR1 KGHSH, CDR2 LQKENI. V was pared by 5 bases and J by 1 base, with 7 bases of the junction left unmatched. The CDR3: CASSSRDSVNYGYTF. The CDR3 DNA is TGTGCCAGCTCATCCCGGGACAGTGTTAACTATGGCTACACCTTC.

The rearrangement links TRBV10-2 to TRBJ1-5; 7 bases agree with TRBD1. The CDR3 covers 14 residues. Unmatched junction bases numbered 9, after V lost 6 bases and J lost 7 bases. The V gene's germline CDR1 is WSHSY and CDR2 SAAADI. The CDR3 here is CASSDRVGNQPQHF. The CDR3, as DNA: TGCGCCAGCAGCGACAGGGTAGGAAACCAGCCCCAGCATTTT.

CDR3 sequence reads: CASSLGGTGSTYEQYF. The CDR3 DNA is TGTGCCAGCAGCTTAGGAGGGACAGGGAGTACCTACGAGCAGTACTTC. The rearrangement uses TRBV11-3 and TRBJ2-7, with TRBD1 matching over 9 bases. V shed 1 base, J shed 2 bases, and the junction held 6 bases outside the gene matches. Germline V lookup: CDR1 SGHNT, CDR2 YENEEA. This CDR3 is 16 amino acids long.

This rearrangement joins TRBV15 to TRBJ1-1, with D perhaps matching TRBD1 (5 bases). Germline CDR1 LNHNV, CDR2 YYDKDF (reference sequence). There are 12 residues in the CDR3. V gave up 8 bases and J gave up 4 bases, with 11 bases separating them. DNA for the CDR3: TGTGCCACCCGCGGGGGTTCCACTGAAGCTTTCTTT. Protein sequence: CATRGGSTEAFF.

This clone turned up a few times. J is TRBJ2-7 and V is TRBV2; TRBD2 agrees at 10 bases. The CDR3 has 15 residues. V shed 6 bases, J shed 3 bases, and the junction held 8 bases outside the gene matches. Germline assignment: CDR1 SNHLY and CDR2 FYNNEI. The CDR3 coding sequence is TGTGCCAGCAGACCCCTACTAGCGGGGCGCTACGAGCAGTACTTC. As protein: CASRPLLAGRYEQYF.

V usage is TRBV5-1 and J usage is TRBJ2-3; 8 bases align to TRBD1. Germline V lookup: CDR1 SGHRS, CDR2 YFSETQ. This CDR3 has 14 residues. Trimming took 4 bases from V and 5 from J; bases not matched to a gene: 6. As DNA, the CDR3 is TGCGCCAGCAGCCTGACAGGGGCAAGAGATACGCAGTATTTT. It codes for CASSLTGARDTQYF.

V gene TRBV7-2 combines with J gene TRBJ2-7; no definite D call. Germline-derived CDR1 and CDR2 are SGHTA and FQGNSA. Trimming cost V 4 bases and J 3 bases, with 10 bases left between them. This CDR3 comprises 13 residues. CDR3 bases: TGTGCCAGCAGCTCCGACAAGTACTACGAGCAGTACTTC. Its translation is CASSSDKYYEQYF. Variable domain in full (rest from reference TRBV7-2 and TRBJ2-7): GAGVSQSPSNKVTEKGKDVELRCDPISGHTALYWYRQSLGQGLEFLIYFQGNSAPDKSGLPSDRFSAERTGGSVSTLTIQRTQQEDSAVYLCASSSDKYYEQYFGPGTRLTVT.

The gene calls are TRBV4-2 and TRBJ2-1; 8 positions match TRBD1. V lost 0 bases and J lost 5; bases outside the gene matches: 3. Looked up from germline, CDR1 is LGHNA and CDR2 is YNFKEQ. The CDR3 runs to 15 residues. The DNA of the CDR3 is TGTGCCAGCAGCCAAGAACTACAGGGGGACAATGAGCAGTTCTTC. This codes for CASSQELQGDNEQFF.

This clone was observed a handful of times. The rearrangement uses TRBV7-8 and TRBJ1-6, with D possibly TRBD1 on 5 matching bases. This CDR3 has 15 residues. CDR1 and CDR2 from the germline V gene are SGHVS and FQNEAQ. V gave up 0 bases and J gave up 11 bases, with 14 bases separating them. Written as DNA, the CDR3 is TGTGCCAGCAGCTTAGCGGTGGGGGGAAGTGCACCCCTCCACTTT. Amino acid sequence: CASSLAVGGSAPLHF.

The chain couples TRBV19 to TRBJ2-5; 10 bases are shared with TRBD1. J was trimmed by 5 bases and V by 4 bases; bases with no gene match: 10. Per germline, CDR1 LNHDA and CDR2 SQIVND (reference sequence). The CDR3 loop spans 16 amino acids. This chain's CDR3 is CASSTLPGQGIETQYF. The CDR3, as DNA: TGTGCCAGTAGTACTCTACCGGGACAGGGGATCGAGACCCAGTACTTC. The full variable domain, completed using reference TRBV19 and TRBJ2-5, is DGGITQSPKYLFRKEGQNVTLSCEQNLNHDAMYWYRQDPGQGLRLIYYSQIVNDFQKGDIAEGYSVSREKKESFPLTVTSAQKNPTAFYLCASSTLPGQGIETQYFGPGTRLLVL.